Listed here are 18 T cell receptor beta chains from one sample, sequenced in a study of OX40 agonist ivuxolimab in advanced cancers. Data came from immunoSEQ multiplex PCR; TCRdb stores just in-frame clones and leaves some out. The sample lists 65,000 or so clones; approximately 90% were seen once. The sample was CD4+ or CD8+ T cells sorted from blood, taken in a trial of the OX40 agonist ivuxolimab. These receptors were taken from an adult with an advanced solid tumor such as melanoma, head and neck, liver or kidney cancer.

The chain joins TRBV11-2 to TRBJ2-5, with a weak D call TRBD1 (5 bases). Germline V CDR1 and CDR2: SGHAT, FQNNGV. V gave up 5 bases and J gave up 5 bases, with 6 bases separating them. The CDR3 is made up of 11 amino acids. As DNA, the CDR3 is TGTGCCAGCAGCCCAGGGGAGACCCAGTACTTC. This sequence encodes CASSPGETQYF.

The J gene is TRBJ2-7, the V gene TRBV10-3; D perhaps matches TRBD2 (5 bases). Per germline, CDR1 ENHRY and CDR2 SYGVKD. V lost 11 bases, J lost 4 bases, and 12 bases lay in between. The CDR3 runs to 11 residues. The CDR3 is CASAGIYEQYF. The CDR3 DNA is TGTGCCTCTGCCGGGATTTACGAGCAGTACTTC.

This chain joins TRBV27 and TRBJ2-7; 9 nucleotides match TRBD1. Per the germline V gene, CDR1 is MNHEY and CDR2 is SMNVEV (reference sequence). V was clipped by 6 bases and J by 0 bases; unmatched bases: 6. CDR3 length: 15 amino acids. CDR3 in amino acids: CASRGDRAGSYEQYF. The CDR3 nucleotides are TGTGCCAGCAGGGGGGACAGGGCTGGCTCCTACGAGCAGTACTTC.

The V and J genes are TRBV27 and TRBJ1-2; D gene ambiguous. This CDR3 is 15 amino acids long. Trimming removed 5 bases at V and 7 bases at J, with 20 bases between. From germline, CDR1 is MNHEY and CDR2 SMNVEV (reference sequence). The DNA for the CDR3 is TGTGCCAGCAGTCCTACCGGTACGATATCTGGTGGCTACACCTTC. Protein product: CASSPTGTISGGYTF.

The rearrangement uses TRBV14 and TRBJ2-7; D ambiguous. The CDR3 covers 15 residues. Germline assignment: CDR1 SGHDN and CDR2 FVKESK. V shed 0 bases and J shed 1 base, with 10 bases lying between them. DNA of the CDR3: TGTGCCAGCAGCCAAGAATGGGGTAGGTCCTACGAGCAGTACTTC. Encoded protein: CASSQEWGRSYEQYF.

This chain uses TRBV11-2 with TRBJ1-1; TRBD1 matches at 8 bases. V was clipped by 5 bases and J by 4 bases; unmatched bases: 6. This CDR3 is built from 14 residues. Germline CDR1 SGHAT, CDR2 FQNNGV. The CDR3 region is CASSPRTGTTEAFF. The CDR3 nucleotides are TGTGCCAGCAGCCCTCGGACAGGGACCACTGAAGCTTTCTTT.

The CDR3 here is CASSPTSGRSEQFF. CDR3 DNA sequence: TGTGCCAGTAGTCCCACTAGCGGGAGAAGTGAGCAGTTCTTC. V gene TRBV19 combines with J gene TRBJ2-1; TRBD2 agrees at 11 bases. The CDR3 contains 14 residues. With 5 bases clipped from V and 9 bases from J, the junction kept 6 bases outside the gene matches. The V gene's germline CDR1 is LNHDA and CDR2 SQIVND (reference sequence).

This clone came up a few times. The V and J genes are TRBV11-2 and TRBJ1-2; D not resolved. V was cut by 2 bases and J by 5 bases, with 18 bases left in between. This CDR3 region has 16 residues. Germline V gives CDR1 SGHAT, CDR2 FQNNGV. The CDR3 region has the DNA TGTGCCAGCAGCTTACCCCCCAGGAGGGCCGAATATGGCTACACCTTC. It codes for CASSLPPRRAEYGYTF.

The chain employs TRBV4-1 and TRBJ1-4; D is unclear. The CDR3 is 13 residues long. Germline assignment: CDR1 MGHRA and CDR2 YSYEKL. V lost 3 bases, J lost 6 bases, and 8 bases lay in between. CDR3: CASSQGVDEKLFF. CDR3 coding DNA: TGCGCCAGCAGCCAGGGAGTAGATGAAAAACTGTTTTTT.

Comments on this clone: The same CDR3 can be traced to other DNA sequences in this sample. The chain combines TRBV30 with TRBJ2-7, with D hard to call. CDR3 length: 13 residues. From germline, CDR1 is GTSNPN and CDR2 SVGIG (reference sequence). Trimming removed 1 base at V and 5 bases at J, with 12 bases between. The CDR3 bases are TGTGCCTGGAGTGCTGCCCCTTCAGACGAGCAGTACTTC. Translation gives CAWSAAPSDEQYF.

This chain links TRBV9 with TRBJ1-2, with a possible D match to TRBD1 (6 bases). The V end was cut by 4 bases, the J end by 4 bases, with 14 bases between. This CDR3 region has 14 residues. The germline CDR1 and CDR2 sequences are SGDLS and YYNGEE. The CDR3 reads CASSSDRRAYGYTF. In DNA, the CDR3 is TGTGCCAGCAGCTCCGACAGGCGTGCCTATGGCTACACCTTC. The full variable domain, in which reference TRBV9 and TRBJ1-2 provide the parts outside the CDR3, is DSGVTQTPKHLITATGQRVTLRCSPRSGDLSVYWYQQSLDQGLQFLIQYYNGEERAKGNILERFSAQQFPDLHSELNLSSLELGDSALYFCASSSDRRAYGYTFGSGTRLTVV.

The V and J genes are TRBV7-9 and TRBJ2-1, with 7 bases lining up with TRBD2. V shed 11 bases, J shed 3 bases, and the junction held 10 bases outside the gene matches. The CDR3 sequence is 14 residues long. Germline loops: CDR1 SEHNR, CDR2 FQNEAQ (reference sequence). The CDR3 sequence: CAPRRGEGYNEQFF. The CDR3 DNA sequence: TGTGCCCCACGTCGGGGGGAGGGCTACAATGAGCAGTTCTTC.

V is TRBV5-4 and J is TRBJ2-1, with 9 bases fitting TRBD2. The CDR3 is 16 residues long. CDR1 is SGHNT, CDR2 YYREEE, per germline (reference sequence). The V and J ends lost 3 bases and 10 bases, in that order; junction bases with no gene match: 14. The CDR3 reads CASSSAGGRASGEQFF. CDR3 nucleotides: TGTGCCAGCAGCTCCGCTGGCGGGAGGGCCTCTGGAGAGCAGTTCTTC. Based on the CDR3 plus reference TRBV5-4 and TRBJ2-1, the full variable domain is ETGVTQSPTHLIKTRGQQVTLRCSSQSGHNTVSWYQQALGQGPQFIFQYYREEENGRGNFPPRFSGLQFPNYSSELNVNALELDDSALYLCASSSAGGRASGEQFFGPGTRLTVL.

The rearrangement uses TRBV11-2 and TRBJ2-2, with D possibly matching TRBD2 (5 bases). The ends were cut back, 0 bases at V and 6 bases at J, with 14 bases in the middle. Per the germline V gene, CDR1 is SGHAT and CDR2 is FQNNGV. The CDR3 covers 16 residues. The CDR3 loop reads CASSLDGVGVPGELFF. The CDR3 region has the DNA TGTGCCAGCAGCTTAGATGGAGTCGGGGTTCCCGGGGAGCTGTTTTTT.

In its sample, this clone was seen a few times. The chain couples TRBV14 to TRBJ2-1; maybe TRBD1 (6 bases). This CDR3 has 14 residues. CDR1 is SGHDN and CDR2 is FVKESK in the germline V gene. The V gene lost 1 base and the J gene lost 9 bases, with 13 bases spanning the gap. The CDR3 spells CASSQVLGGSEQFF. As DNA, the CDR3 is TGTGCCAGCAGCCAAGTTTTAGGGGGTTCTGAGCAGTTCTTC.

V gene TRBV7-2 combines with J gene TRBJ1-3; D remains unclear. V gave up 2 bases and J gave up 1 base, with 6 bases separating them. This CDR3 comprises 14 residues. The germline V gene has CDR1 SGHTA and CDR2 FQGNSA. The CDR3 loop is CASSLRRSGNTIYF. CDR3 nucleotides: TGTGCCAGCAGCTTAAGGAGGTCTGGAAACACCATATATTTT.

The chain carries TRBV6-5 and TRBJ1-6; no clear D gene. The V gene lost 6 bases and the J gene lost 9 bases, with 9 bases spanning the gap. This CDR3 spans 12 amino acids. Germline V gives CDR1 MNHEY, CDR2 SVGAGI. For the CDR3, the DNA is TGTGCCAGCAGCTTGGGTTTTTCACCCCTCCACTTT. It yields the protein CASSLGFSPLHF.

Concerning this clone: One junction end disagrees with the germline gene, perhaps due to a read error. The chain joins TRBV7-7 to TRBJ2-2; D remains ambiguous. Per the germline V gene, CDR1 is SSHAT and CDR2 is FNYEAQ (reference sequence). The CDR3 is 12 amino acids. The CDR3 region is CASSSGTGELFF. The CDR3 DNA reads TGTGCTAGCAGCTCTGGGACCGGGGAGCTGTTTTTT.